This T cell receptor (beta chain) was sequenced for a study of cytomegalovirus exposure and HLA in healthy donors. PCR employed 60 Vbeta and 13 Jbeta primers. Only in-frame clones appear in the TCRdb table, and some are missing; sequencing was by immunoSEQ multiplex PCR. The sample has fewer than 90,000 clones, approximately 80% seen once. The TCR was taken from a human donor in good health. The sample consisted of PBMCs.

This chain's CDR3 is CASSKNRQDTIYF. CDR3 DNA: TGTGCCAGCAGCAAAAATCGGCAGGACACCATATATTTT. This chain links TRBV7-2 with TRBJ1-3; no clear D gene. Trimming shortened V by 5 bases and J by 8 bases, and 13 bases separated the two germline ends. The CDR3 contains 13 residues. CDR1 is SGHTA and CDR2 is FQGNSA in the germline V gene.